The 10 T cell receptor beta chains below were found in one sample sequenced in a study of beta chain features in type 1 diabetes. The authors reverse transcribed all of the isolated RNA, so sequencing captured expressed TCRB transcripts. Profiled with immunoSEQ multiplex PCR; TCRdb holds only in-frame clones, not every one. The table shows approximately 250,000 clones, with about 11% occurring only once. These TCRs' antigens remain unknown. Points from the study as a whole: Type 1 diabetes patients showed a moderate but significant shortening of TCRB CDR3s in all four CD4+ subsets.

What was sequenced was naive CD4+ T cells from blood. Receptors were obtained from a man younger than 45 with type 1 diabetes.

This clone was detected a few times. The V gene is TRBV19, the J gene TRBJ2-7; D perhaps matches TRBD1 (6 bases). The CDR3 totals 13 residues. CDR1 is LNHDA and CDR2 is SQIVND in the germline V gene (reference sequence). The V end was cut by 10 bases, the J end by 0 bases, with 13 bases between. CDR3 nucleotide sequence: TGTGCCAACGACAGGAACCGCTCCTACGAGCAGTACTTC. This encodes CANDRNRSYEQYF.

This clone was recorded a few times. The V gene is TRBV5-6, the J gene TRBJ1-1; 7 positions match TRBD1. From germline, CDR1 is SGHDT and CDR2 YYEEEE. Trimming at V came to 2 bases and at J to 6 bases, leaving 7 bases not matched to a gene. The CDR3 totals 14 residues. The CDR3 spells CASSLQGISAEAFF. CDR3 bases: TGTGCCAGCAGCTTACAGGGGATCAGCGCTGAAGCTTTCTTT. The full variable domain, rest sourced from reference TRBV5-6 and TRBJ1-1, is DAGVTQSPTHLIKTRGQQVTLRCSPKSGHDTVSWYQQALGQGPQFIFQYYEEEERQRGNFPDRFSGHQFPNYSSELNVNALLLGDSALYLCASSLQGISAEAFFGQGTRLTVV.

The chain employs TRBV4-3 and TRBJ2-3, with D maybe TRBD2 (6 bases). The V end was cut by 3 bases, the J end by 2 bases, with 18 bases between. CDR1 LGHNA and CDR2 YSLEER come from the germline V gene. The CDR3 runs to 17 residues. CDR3 amino acids: CASSHSPAGGDTDTQYF. CDR3 nucleotide sequence: TGCGCCAGCAGCCACTCGCCTGCCGGGGGTGACACAGATACGCAGTATTTT.

The table lists this clone with a few counts. The chain has TRBV6-5 and TRBJ1-2; tentatively, D is TRBD1 (6 bases). The CDR3 extends over 12 amino acids. V was cut by 2 bases and J by 13 bases, with 14 bases left in between. From germline, CDR1 is MNHEY and CDR2 SVGAGI. The CDR3 region is CASSYGLGAATF. The CDR3 nucleotides are TGTGCCAGCAGTTACGGTTTGGGGGCCGCCACCTTC.

This clone was counted between two and nine times. CDR3 nucleotides: TGCAGCGTTGAAGCGCGGGGGTTTGGGCAAGAGACCCAGTACTTC. Amino acids: CSVEARGFGQETQYF. The chain links TRBV29-1 to TRBJ2-5, with 7 bases matching TRBD2. CDR1 SQVTM and CDR2 ANQGSEA come from the germline V gene. The CDR3 consists of 15 residues. Losses at the gene ends were 1 base for V and 2 bases for J; bases not matched to a gene: 7.

This clone was counted a single time. CDR3 in amino acids: CASSFVSGYTDTQYF. The CDR3 DNA is TGTGCCAGCAGCTTTGTTAGCGGGTACACAGATACGCAGTATTTT. The V gene is TRBV7-9, the J gene TRBJ2-3, with 7 bases identical to TRBD2. The CDR3 runs to 15 residues. Trimming cost V 3 bases and J 2 bases; bases outside gene matches: 5. CDR1 and CDR2 from the germline V gene are SEHNR and FQNEAQ (reference sequence).

This rearrangement joins TRBV29-1 to TRBJ2-7; 8 nucleotides match TRBD2. Trimming removed 1 base from V and 3 bases from J; junction bases left unmatched: 2. Germline V CDR1 and CDR2: SQVTM, ANQGSEA. The CDR3 runs to 13 residues. The DNA of the CDR3 is TGCAGCGTTGAAGTAGCGGGGAACTACGAGCAGTACTTC. Translated, it gives CSVEVAGNYEQYF.

The chain uses TRBV5-4 and TRBJ1-3; D call uncertain. The CDR3 extends over 15 amino acids. Germline V gene lookup returns CDR1 SGHNT and CDR2 YYREEE (reference sequence). V gave up 1 base and J gave up 0 bases, with 8 bases separating them. CDR3 in DNA: TGTGCCAGCAGCTTGAGCTCAACCTCTGGAAACACCATATATTTT. Its protein product is CASSLSSTSGNTIYF. Drawing the rest from reference TRBV5-4 and TRBJ1-3, the complete variable domain is ETGVTQSPTHLIKTRGQQVTLRCSSQSGHNTVSWYQQALGQGPQFIFQYYREEENGRGNFPPRFSGLQFPNYSSELNVNALELDDSALYLCASSLSSTSGNTIYFGEGSWLTVV.

This clone was seen only a few times. The V gene is TRBV29-1, the J gene TRBJ1-2; no firm D call. The CDR3 runs 13 residues. Germline V gene lookup returns CDR1 SQVTM and CDR2 ANQGSEA. V lost 4 bases, J lost 0 bases, and 9 bases lay in between. The CDR3 region has the DNA TGCAGCGTTGCGGGGTCAACTAACTATGGCTACACCTTC. The encoded protein is CSVAGSTNYGYTF.

Only a few counts were recorded for this clone. The chain combines TRBV2 with TRBJ1-5; 8 nucleotides agree with TRBD1. V trimming: 4 bases; J trimming: 7 bases; junction bases outside the gene matches: 9. This CDR3 is built from 15 residues. Germline V gives CDR1 SNHLY, CDR2 FYNNEI. CDR3 sequence reads: CASSATGTGRQPQHF. In DNA, the CDR3 is TGTGCCAGCAGTGCCACCGGGACAGGACGGCAGCCCCAGCATTTT.